This TCR beta chain was found in a study of regulatory T cells in long-lasting Graves disease. Between the trimmed V and J ends, which lost 4 bases and 6 bases, there was a span of 13 bases. In germline, CDR1 is MDHEN, CDR2 SYDVKM. This CDR3 comprises 14 residues. Through Arm-PCR of CDR3 regions and iRepertoire HTBI primers, TCR beta libraries were built. MiXCR, applied by TCRdb to the multiplex PCR reads, yields one record per CDR3 protein. The sample records about 470,000 distinct CDR3 sequences, more than 20% being singletons. This clonotype appeared many times. The sample's time point: persistent/refractory GD, antithyroid drugs over 5 years with positive TRAb. The authors made the TCR library using RNA they extracted from PBMCs. Roughly 9.2 milliliters of peripheral blood were drawn into EDTA tubes.

The chain links TRBV28 to TRBJ1-5; maybe TRBD1 (6 bases). The sequence was collected from a female donor with Graves disease. The sequenced sample was peripheral blood mononuclear cells (PBMCs), obtained when the disease was refractory, from a patient treated with antithyroid drugs. The CDR3 spells CASSWHGGLQPQHF. The DNA of the CDR3 is TGTGCCAGCAGTTGGCACGGGGGGCTTCAGCCCCAGCATTTT.